A single sample gave rise to the 24 T cell receptor beta chains below, sequenced in a study of identical twins (dated by TCRdb to the mid-2010s). The protocol used for the library was 5' RACE. Sequenced on an Illumina HiSeq 2000. Using fastp trimming at Q25 and MiXCR clonotype assembly, TCRdb reanalyzed the public sequencing data and kept in-frame beta chains. CDR3 protein sequences are deduplicated, and each keeps its most common genes and DNA. The sample table lists approximately 1.8 million distinct CDR3 sequences, under 35% of them with a count of one. Together, the top ten hold about 0.27% of the sample. The sequenced sample consisted of cord blood. All receptors derive from a newborn girl in good health.

The V call is TRBV29-1, the J call TRBJ2-2; D gene uncertain. The CDR3 runs 13 residues. Trimming took off 4 bases at V and 2 bases at J, with 8 bases between the two ends. Looked up from germline, CDR1 is SQVTM and CDR2 is ANQGSEA. The CDR3 DNA reads as TGCAGCGTTGTTTGGGGAAACACCGGGGAGCTGTTTTTT. Protein: CSVVWGNTGELFF.

This clonotype was detected a few times. J is TRBJ2-7 and V is TRBV27, with D possibly matching TRBD1 (5 bases). V lost 1 base to trimming and J lost 3 bases, with 7 bases between them. CDR1 and CDR2 from the germline V gene are MNHEY and SMNVEV (reference sequence). This CDR3 is 13 amino acids long. In nucleotides, the CDR3 is TGTGCCAGCAGTTTATTCAGGGACTACGAGCAGTACTTC. Its translation is CASSLFRDYEQYF.

This chain joins TRBV20-1 and TRBJ2-4; 11 positions agree with TRBD2. The end of the DNA aligns better with TRBJ2-7, so the J call may be wrong. Germline V gene lookup returns CDR1 DFQATT and CDR2 SNEGSKA (reference sequence). The CDR3 loop spans 13 amino acids. CDR3 protein: CSQRGTSGYEQYF. CDR3 DNA: TGCAGTCAACGCGGGACTAGCGGCTACGAGCAGTACTTC.

V usage is TRBV10-3 and J usage is TRBJ2-7, with unresolved D. Germline lookup yields CDR1 ENHRY and CDR2 SYGVKD. Trimming cost V 6 bases and J 7 bases, with 25 bases left between them. The CDR3 is 16 residues long. CDR3 sequence reads: CAISLQSVGQNNEQYF. The CDR3 nucleotides are TGTGCCATCAGCCTCCAATCAGTAGGCCAGAACAATGAGCAGTACTTC.

The rearrangement uses TRBV20-1 and TRBJ2-7; a weak D match, TRBD2 (6 bases). Looked up from germline, CDR1 is DFQATT and CDR2 is SNEGSKA (reference sequence). The CDR3 sequence is 13 residues long. The V gene lost 5 bases and the J gene lost 5 bases, with 16 bases spanning the gap. Here the CDR3 reads CSAATSFSNEQYF. The CDR3 nucleotides are TGCAGTGCTGCGACTAGTTTCTCGAACGAGCAGTACTTC.

The chain recombines TRBV7-6 with TRBJ1-5; 7 positions agree with TRBD1. From germline, CDR1 is SGHVS and CDR2 FNYEAQ. The V gene end was trimmed by 5 bases and the J gene end by 3 bases; junction bases not matched to a gene: 13. The CDR3 is 17 residues long. The CDR3 nucleotides are TGTGCCAGCAGCCGACTACCGACAGGGCCCTTCAATCAGCCCCAGCATTTT. This codes for CASSRLPTGPFNQPQHF. Complete variable domain (other parts from reference TRBV7-6 and TRBJ1-5): GAGVSQSPRYKVTKRGQDVALRCDPISGHVSLYWYRQALGQGPEFLTYFNYEAQQDKSGLPNDRFSAERPEGSISTLTIQRTEQRDSAMYRCASSRLPTGPFNQPQHFGDGTRLSIL.

Points on this clonotype: This clone may be a read error of a much larger clone one base away. The J gene is TRBJ2-3, the V gene TRBV9; D unclear. Looked up from germline, CDR1 is SGDLS and CDR2 is YYNGEE. The length of the CDR3 is 13 residues. CDR3 protein: CASSVDLTDAQYF. The DNA of the CDR3 is TGTGCCAGCAGCGTAGACCTCACAGATGCGCAGTATTTT.

This clonotype was found a few times. The CDR3 coding sequence is TGCGCCAGCAGCTTGCGGGCAGGGAGTGGTTACGAGCAGTACTTC. Encoded protein: CASSLRAGSGYEQYF. The rearrangement uses TRBV5-1 and TRBJ2-7; the D gene could be TRBD1 or TRBD2 (5 bases each). V was clipped by 1 base and J by 4 bases, with 15 bases between them. The CDR3 extends over 15 amino acids. Germline loops: CDR1 SGHRS, CDR2 YFSETQ.

This clonotype was counted only a few times. The rearrangement links TRBV20-1 to TRBJ2-1; 8 bases match TRBD2. The junction had 14 bases not matched to a gene; V was cut back by 1 base and J by 0 bases. Germline values: CDR1 DFQATT, CDR2 SNEGSKA (reference sequence). The CDR3 extends over 19 amino acids. The CDR3 here is CSARGYGLAGLHSYNEQFF. The CDR3 DNA reads TGCAGTGCTAGAGGATACGGTCTAGCGGGTTTACACTCCTACAATGAGCAGTTCTTC.

This chain's CDR3 is CASSQDPGLGQPQHF. CDR3 coding DNA: TGTGCCAGCAGCCAAGATCCGGGGTTAGGTCAGCCCCAGCATTTT. V usage is TRBV4-2 and J usage is TRBJ1-5, with D uncertain. Germline-derived CDR1 and CDR2 are LGHNA and YNFKEQ. The length of the CDR3 is 15 residues. The V and J ends lost 0 bases and 6 bases respectively, with 12 bases between them.

The chain recombines TRBV10-3 with TRBJ2-7, with 8 nucleotides matching TRBD2. Trimming removed 4 bases from V and 2 bases from J; junction bases left unmatched: 7. This CDR3 is built from 15 residues. Looked up from germline, CDR1 is ENHRY and CDR2 is SYGVKD. CDR3 DNA sequence: TGTGCCATCAGTGGGAAGCGGGGGTTGACCTACGAGCAGTACTTC. Translating gives CAISGKRGLTYEQYF.

The sample holds one count of this clonotype. One end of the junction does not line up with germline, which may come from a read error. V and J are TRBV6-1 and TRBJ1-6; D not resolved. CDR1 is MNHNS, CDR2 SASEGT, per germline. CDR3 size: 14 residues. CDR3 nucleotide sequence: TGTGCCAGCAACCCCGGGTCCTCTAATTCACCCCTCCACTTT. Translated: CASNPGSSNSPLHF.

Only a few counts were recorded for this clonotype. The chain joins TRBV5-1 to TRBJ2-7, with 10 bases that match TRBD1. Germline V lookup: CDR1 SGHRS, CDR2 YFSETQ. The CDR3 contains 14 residues. The J segment lost 2 bases and the V segment lost 6 bases, leaving 5 bases of the junction unmatched. CDR3 DNA: TGCGCCAGCACCCATGGACAGGGGGCCTACGAGCAGTACTTC. It translates to CASTHGQGAYEQYF.

The chain joins TRBV28 to TRBJ2-1, with 9 bases aligning to TRBD2. CDR3 length: 16 residues. CDR1 and CDR2 (germline): MDHEN, SYDVKM. V was clipped by 5 bases and J by 6 bases; unmatched bases: 11. The CDR3 loop is CASSPTGTSLGNEQFF. The CDR3 DNA is TGTGCCAGCAGTCCCACCGGGACTAGCCTCGGCAATGAGCAGTTCTTC. Drawing the rest from reference TRBV28 and TRBJ2-1, the complete variable domain is DVKVTQSSRYLVKRTGEKVFLECVQDMDHENMFWYRQDPGLGLRLIYFSYDVKMKEKGDIPEGYSVSREKKERFSLILESASTNQTSMYLCASSPTGTSLGNEQFFGPGTRLTVL.

This rearrangement joins TRBV4-2 to TRBJ2-7; TRBD1 agrees at 12 bases. V dropped 3 bases and J dropped 0; count of bases not matched to a gene: 3. Germline V CDR1 and CDR2: LGHNA, YNFKEQ. This CDR3 contains 16 residues. The CDR3 loop is CASSQGDRGLSYEQYF. The CDR3 region has the DNA TGTGCCAGCAGCCAGGGGGACAGGGGGCTCTCCTACGAGCAGTACTTC.

Of note for this clonotype: At one of its ends the junction is not consistent with the germline gene, which may arise from a read error. V gene TRBV20-1 combines with J gene TRBJ2-5, with 12 bases identical to TRBD2. CDR3 length: 12 residues. CDR1 and CDR2 from the germline V gene are DFQATT and SNEGSKA (reference sequence). The CDR3 region is CSTRTSGETRYF. As DNA, the CDR3 is TGCAGTACAAGGACTAGCGGGGAGACCCGGTACTTC.

CDR3 sequence: CASSLGTGPEVTGELFF. The CDR3, as DNA: TGCGCCAGCAGCTTGGGGACAGGCCCCGAGGTCACCGGGGAGCTGTTTTTT. The chain is built from TRBV5-1 and TRBJ2-2; TRBD1 matches 7 bases. The J segment lost 4 bases and the V segment lost 0 bases, leaving 9 bases of the junction unmatched. The germline gives CDR1 SGHRS, CDR2 YFSETQ. The CDR3 totals 17 residues.

The genes are TRBV9 and TRBJ2-3, with D possibly TRBD2 on 6 matching bases. Germline assignment: CDR1 SGDLS and CDR2 YYNGEE. Trimming shortened V by 3 bases and J by 5 bases, and 19 bases separated the two germline ends. There are 16 residues in the CDR3. The CDR3, as DNA: TGTGCCAGCAGCGAGGCCCCTTCTAGCGCGAAAGATACGCAGTATTTT. Residues: CASSEAPSSAKDTQYF.

The chain is built from TRBV27 and TRBJ2-3; D might be TRBD2 (5 bases). This CDR3 contains 15 residues. Germline-derived CDR1 and CDR2 are MNHEY and SMNVEV (reference sequence). The V end was cut by 6 bases, the J end by 1 base, with 14 bases between. CDR3 nucleotides: TGTGCCAGCAGGACTATCTCAGCGCGCACAGATACGCAGTATTTT. This encodes CASRTISARTDTQYF.

This clonotype was seen more than once but under ten times. This chain uses TRBV18 with TRBJ2-3; 9 bases are a match to TRBD1. The CDR3 loop spans 17 amino acids. CDR1 and CDR2 from the germline V gene are KGHSH and LQKENI. After removal of 3 bases from V and 2 bases from J, the junction contained 9 bases not matched to a gene. The CDR3: CASSPIAGTGITDTQYF. The DNA for the CDR3 is TGTGCCAGCTCACCGATTGCCGGGACAGGGATCACAGATACGCAGTATTTT.

This chain connects TRBV6-5 to TRBJ1-2; no reliable D call. Trimming removed 1 base at V and 8 bases at J, with 14 bases between. CDR3 length equals 14 residues. The germline CDR1 and CDR2 sequences are MNHEY and SVGAGI. The CDR3 bases are TGTGCCAGCAGTTACTATGGTCCGTCTGGGGGCTACACCTTC. Protein: CASSYYGPSGGYTF.

The chain joins TRBV7-2 to TRBJ1-6, with a possible D match to TRBD1 (5 bases). The CDR3 runs to 17 residues. Trimming removed 4 bases at V and 5 bases at J, with 18 bases between. The germline V gene has CDR1 SGHTA and CDR2 FQGNSA. Here the CDR3 reads CASSYGAATFHNSPLHF. DNA of the CDR3: TGTGCCAGCAGCTACGGGGCAGCCACCTTCCATAATTCACCCCTCCACTTT.

The DNA of the CDR3 is TGCGCCAGCAGTCGGCGGGGGGACTACAATGAGCAGTACTTC. Translating it yields CASSRRGDYNEQYF. J is TRBJ2-5 and V is TRBV5-1; TRBD2 agrees at 8 bases. Germline CDR1 reads SGHRS; CDR2 reads YFSETQ. V lost 5 bases, J lost 11 bases, and 14 bases stayed unmatched. The CDR3 loop spans 14 amino acids.

The rearrangement uses TRBV10-3 and TRBJ2-1, with TRBD2 matching 12 bases. The CDR3 is 13 residues long. The ends lost 5 bases at V and 8 bases at J; junction bases unmatched: 1. Looked up from germline, CDR1 is ENHRY and CDR2 is SYGVKD. The CDR3 sequence is CAISTSGGYEQFF. CDR3 DNA sequence: TGTGCCATCAGTACTAGCGGGGGGTATGAGCAGTTCTTC.